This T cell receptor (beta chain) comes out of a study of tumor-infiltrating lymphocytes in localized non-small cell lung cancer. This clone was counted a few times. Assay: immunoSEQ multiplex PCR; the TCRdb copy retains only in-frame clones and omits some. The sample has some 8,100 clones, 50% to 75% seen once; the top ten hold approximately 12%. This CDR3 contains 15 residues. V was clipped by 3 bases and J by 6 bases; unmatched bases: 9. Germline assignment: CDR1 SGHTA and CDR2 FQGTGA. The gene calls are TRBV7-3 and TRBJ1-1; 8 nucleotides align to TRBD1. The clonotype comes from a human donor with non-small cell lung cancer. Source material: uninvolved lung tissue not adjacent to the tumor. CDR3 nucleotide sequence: TGTGCCAGCAGCTTGACAGGGGTTAAAGTCGCTGAAGCTTTCTTT. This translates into CASSLTGVKVAEAFF.